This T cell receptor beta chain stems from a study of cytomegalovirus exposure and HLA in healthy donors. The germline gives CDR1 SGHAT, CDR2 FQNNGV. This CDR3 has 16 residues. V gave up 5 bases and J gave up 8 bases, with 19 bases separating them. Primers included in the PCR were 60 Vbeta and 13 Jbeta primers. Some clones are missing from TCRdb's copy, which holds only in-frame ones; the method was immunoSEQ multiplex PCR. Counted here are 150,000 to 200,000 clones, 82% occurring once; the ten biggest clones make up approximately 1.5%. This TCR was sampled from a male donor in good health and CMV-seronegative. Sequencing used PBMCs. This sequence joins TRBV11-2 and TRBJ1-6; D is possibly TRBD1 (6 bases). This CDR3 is CASSQQGQILDSPLHF. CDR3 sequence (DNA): TGTGCCAGCAGCCAGCAGGGGCAAATCCTCGATTCACCCCTCCACTTT.